Listed below are T cell receptor beta chains from one sample, sequenced in a study of T cell responses to AZD1222 COVID-19 vaccine. Libraries were prepared by immunoSEQ multiplex PCR; TCRdb keeps only in-frame clonotypes and omits some of them. Counted here are tens of thousands of clones, almost 90% occurring once; the ten biggest clones make up about 7.1%. Sequences were derived from peripheral blood, sampled 28 days after the second AZD1222 dose. The receptors shown here come from an adult who received the AZD1222 COVID-19 vaccine. Each CDR3 is given with its conserved first and last residue. The order of the fields is V gene, J gene, CDR3 protein.

v_call: TRBV30
j_call: TRBJ2-2
cdr3_aa: CAWDGRGPPNTGELFF

v_call: TRBV29-1
j_call: TRBJ2-6
cdr3_aa: CSVNSGANVLTF

v_call: TRBV5-1
j_call: TRBJ1-3
cdr3_aa: CASSPSGVSSGNTIYF

v_call: TRBV13
j_call: TRBJ1-2
cdr3_aa: CASSLTTSDRGYTF

v_call: TRBV28
j_call: TRBJ2-3
cdr3_aa: CASSRGDLHTDTQYF

v_call: TRBV24-1
j_call: TRBJ2-4
cdr3_aa: CAPSPRRLAKNIQYF

v_call: TRBV19
j_call: TRBJ1-5
cdr3_aa: CASTEQNSNQPQHF

v_call: TRBV4-1
j_call: TRBJ2-7
cdr3_aa: CASSLKKGAGGYEQYF

v_call: TRBV10-3
j_call: TRBJ1-2
cdr3_aa: CAISETTDFYGYTF

v_call: TRBV9
j_call: TRBJ2-3
cdr3_aa: CASSATGEESTDTQYF

v_call: TRBV19
j_call: TRBJ2-3
cdr3_aa: CASSIGAGDTQYF

v_call: TRBV6-5
j_call: TRBJ2-7
cdr3_aa: CASSYSWELYEQYF

v_call: TRBV19
j_call: TRBJ1-1
cdr3_aa: CASNTGYTEAFF

v_call: TRBV2
j_call: TRBJ2-3
cdr3_aa: CASSDQRADTQYF

v_call: TRBV25-1
j_call: TRBJ2-3
cdr3_aa: CASSPREGPFTDTQYF

v_call: TRBV6-5
j_call: TRBJ1-2
cdr3_aa: CASRSAGTGSGGYTF

v_call: TRBV5-1
j_call: TRBJ2-1
cdr3_aa: CASSPTVWPGPTYNEQFF

v_call: TRBV24-1
j_call: TRBJ1-4
cdr3_aa: CATSDPDEGSNEKLFF

v_call: TRBV3-1/TRBV3-2
j_call: TRBJ2-2
cdr3_aa: CASSPNTGELFF

v_call: TRBV18
j_call: TRBJ2-1
cdr3_aa: CASSPLASGSYNEQFF

v_call: TRBV28
j_call: TRBJ1-1
cdr3_aa: CASSLGRYEAFF

v_call: TRBV12-3/TRBV12-4
j_call: TRBJ2-1
cdr3_aa: CASKGVYNEQFF

v_call: TRBV18
j_call: TRBJ1-5
cdr3_aa: CASSLQPGRQNQPQHF

v_call: TRBV24-1
j_call: TRBJ2-2
cdr3_aa: CATSDLRSRENTGELFF

v_call: TRBV2
j_call: TRBJ2-5
cdr3_aa: CASTTSGIQETQYF

v_call: TRBV7-2
j_call: TRBJ2-5
cdr3_aa: CASSVARGQETQYF

v_call: TRBV19
j_call: TRBJ2-7
cdr3_aa: CASSRRLAGALEQYF

v_call: TRBV5-1
j_call: TRBJ1-1
cdr3_aa: CASSLANVQGGRNTEAFF

v_call: TRBV6-5
j_call: TRBJ2-1
cdr3_aa: CATKREPINNEQFF

v_call: TRBV12-3/TRBV12-4
j_call: TRBJ2-7
cdr3_aa: CASSRTSTYEQYF

v_call: TRBV10-3
j_call: TRBJ1-2
cdr3_aa: CAISESGTWVNYGYTF

v_call: TRBV6-5
j_call: TRBJ1-5
cdr3_aa: CASSYSTSGGNQPQHF

v_call: TRBV5-8
j_call: TRBJ2-3
cdr3_aa: CASSWAVGGRGTDTQYF

v_call: TRBV24-1
j_call: TRBJ1-2
cdr3_aa: CATSDTGTPRGYTF

v_call: TRBV29-1
j_call: TRBJ2-4
cdr3_aa: CSVLSPGDIQYF

v_call: TRBV7-2
j_call: TRBJ1-2
cdr3_aa: CASSPPGGDYGYTF

v_call: TRBV29-1
j_call: TRBJ2-1
cdr3_aa: CSVVRQGRSEQFF

v_call: TRBV2
j_call: TRBJ2-5
cdr3_aa: CASAMTSGRLETQYF

v_call: TRBV7-9
j_call: TRBJ1-5
cdr3_aa: CASSPTTLGNQPQHF

v_call: TRBV28
j_call: TRBJ2-3
cdr3_aa: CASSSRNADTQYF

v_call: TRBV5-1
j_call: TRBJ2-3
cdr3_aa: CASSVTGVFSDTQYF

v_call: TRBV11-2
j_call: TRBJ1-1
cdr3_aa: CASSLALNTEAFF

v_call: TRBV4-1
j_call: TRBJ1-1
cdr3_aa: CASSQDWGGAEAFF

v_call: TRBV19
j_call: TRBJ2-2
cdr3_aa: CASSIALGLAAGELFF

v_call: TRBV18
j_call: TRBJ1-1
cdr3_aa: CASSLQGGTEAFF

v_call: TRBV2
j_call: TRBJ1-1
cdr3_aa: CASSEVSPYTEAFF

v_call: TRBV19
j_call: TRBJ2-7
cdr3_aa: CASSSTGTSGKVSYEQYF

v_call: TRBV19
j_call: TRBJ2-5
cdr3_aa: CASSIETSGSGTQYF

v_call: TRBV7-9
j_call: TRBJ1-1
cdr3_aa: CASSLRAGVNTEAFF

v_call: TRBV9
j_call: TRBJ2-1
cdr3_aa: CASSVGRDMRFDEQFF

v_call: TRBV24-1
j_call: TRBJ2-2
cdr3_aa: CATSEPKRNTGELFF

v_call: TRBV11-3
j_call: TRBJ2-5
cdr3_aa: CASSRDRGQETQYF

v_call: TRBV20-1
j_call: TRBJ1-5
cdr3_aa: CSASQGNQPQHF

v_call: TRBV18
j_call: TRBJ2-3
cdr3_aa: CASSPRRGSTDTQYF

v_call: TRBV19
j_call: TRBJ1-5
cdr3_aa: CASSIVRAARNQPQHF

v_call: TRBV30
j_call: TRBJ1-2
cdr3_aa: CARTDGASYGYTF

v_call: TRBV28
j_call: TRBJ1-5
cdr3_aa: CASSSPGRPQHF

v_call: TRBV5-3
j_call: TRBJ1-1
cdr3_aa: CARRSDGEAFF

v_call: TRBV4-2
j_call: TRBJ2-1
cdr3_aa: CASSLTAVTAYNEQFF

v_call: TRBV30
j_call: TRBJ1-4
cdr3_aa: CAWSVGTAGEKLFF